The 30 T cell receptor beta chains given below trace back to one sample, sequenced in a study of vaccination effects on CD4 cells after COVID-19. Ahead of sequencing, the ViraFEST assay grew antigen-specific CD4+ T cells using viral peptide pools. Following culture for under 12 days, CD4+ T cells were isolated. The study found no prior SARS-CoV-2 infection in the vaccine recipients, who tested negative for nucleocapsid antibodies. These receptors are not linked to any known antigen. Here immunoSEQ multiplex PCR was the method, and the copy in TCRdb shows in-frame clones only, minus some. The repertoire holds about 22,000 clones, with 75% as singletons. The specimen comprised CD4+ T cells from PBMCs cultured with HCoV-NL63 spike peptides, sampled before COVID-19 vaccination. The receptors were gathered from a human donor who received a COVID-19 vaccine.

This chain links TRBV2 with TRBJ1-3; D unresolved. CDR3 size: 14 residues. Germline CDR1 reads SNHLY; CDR2 reads FYNNEI. V lost 1 base, J lost 4 bases, and 8 bases lay in between. The CDR3: CASSEVAGGNTIYF. CDR3 bases: TGTGCCAGCAGTGAAGTAGCCGGAGGAAACACCATATATTTT. The full variable domain, with the rest looked up from reference TRBV2 and TRBJ1-3, is EPEVTQTPSHQVTQMGQEVILRCVPISNHLYFYWYRQILGQKVEFLVSFYNNEISEKSEIFDDQFSVERPDGSNFTLKIRSTKLEDSAMYFCASSEVAGGNTIYFGEGSWLTVV.

The chain has TRBV7-3 and TRBJ2-3; 7 bases fit TRBD1. Germline CDR1 and CDR2: SGHTA and FQGTGA. This CDR3 region has 14 residues. V was clipped by 5 bases and J by 8 bases; unmatched bases: 10. For the CDR3, the DNA is TGTGCCAGCAGCCCCCTAAGGGCAGGGGGTACGCAGTATTTT. Translation: CASSPLRAGGTQYF.

The chain uses TRBV10-3 and TRBJ2-7; 8 bases agree with TRBD1. The CDR3 is 14 amino acids. Unmatched junction bases numbered 8, after V lost 5 bases and J lost 5 bases. Germline V gene data show CDR1 as ENHRY and CDR2 as SYGVKD. The CDR3 reads CAISKQGVVDEQYF. The CDR3 region has the DNA TGTGCCATCAGTAAACAGGGGGTGGTTGACGAGCAGTACTTC.

A word on this clone: One junction end disagrees with the germline gene, perhaps due to a read error. The chain recombines TRBV28 with TRBJ2-7, with 11 nucleotides matching TRBD1. CDR1 MDHEN and CDR2 SYDVKM come from the germline V gene. The CDR3 covers 14 residues. The CDR3 region has the DNA TGTGCCAGCAGCTCCACAGGGACAGGGGGGGATCCGGCGTTC. This sequence encodes CASSSTGTGGDPAF.

The J gene is TRBJ2-1, the V gene TRBV7-6; the D gene is possibly TRBD2 (5 bases). V was pared by 6 bases and J by 8 bases, with 20 bases between. This CDR3 comprises 15 residues. CDR1 and CDR2 (germline): SGHVS, FNYEAQ. The CDR3 DNA sequence: TGTGCCAGCAGTTCTACTAGAGCCCGCCTCCATGAGCAGTTCTTC. It specifies CASSSTRARLHEQFF.

This chain connects TRBV7-8 to TRBJ1-1; D remains unclear. In germline, CDR1 is SGHVS, CDR2 FQNEAQ. The CDR3 runs 14 residues. The ends were cut back, 5 bases at V and 1 base at J, with 11 bases in the middle. CDR3 loop: CASSARTGNTEAFF. CDR3 coding DNA: TGTGCCAGCAGCGCAAGGACGGGGAACACTGAAGCTTTCTTT. The variable domain in full, completed from reference TRBV7-8 and TRBJ1-1, reads GAGVSQSPRYKVAKRGQDVALRCDPISGHVSLFWYQQALGQGPEFLTYFQNEAQLDKSGLPSDRFFAERPEGSVSTLKIQRTQQEDSAVYLCASSARTGNTEAFFGQGTRLTVV.

The V call is TRBV9, the J call TRBJ1-3; the D gene is possibly TRBD1 (5 bases). Trimming stripped 0 bases from V and 0 bases from J, with 7 bases between. Germline CDR1 SGDLS, CDR2 YYNGEE. The CDR3 contains 15 residues. In DNA form, the CDR3 reads TGTGCCAGCAGCGTAGGCGGACACTCTGGAAACACCATATATTTT. Protein sequence: CASSVGGHSGNTIYF.

This chain connects TRBV4-1 to TRBJ1-3; the D is unclear. Germline CDR1 reads MGHRA; CDR2 reads YSYEKL. CDR3 length: 13 amino acids. V lost 0 bases, J lost 6 bases, and 6 bases lay in between. For the CDR3, the DNA is TGCGCCAGCAGCCAAGATACCGAAAACACCATATATTTT. It is translated as CASSQDTENTIYF.

This clone was seen just once. The genes are TRBV27 and TRBJ2-1; 7 bases fit TRBD2. This CDR3 comprises 14 residues. Trimming cost V 6 bases and J 4 bases; bases outside gene matches: 6. Germline CDR1 is MNHEY and CDR2 is SMNVEV (reference sequence). In nucleotides, the CDR3 is TGTGCCAGCAGCCCCGGACTAGGATACAATGAGCAGTTCTTC. This encodes CASSPGLGYNEQFF.

The chain is built from TRBV5-1 and TRBJ1-2, with 7 bases lining up with TRBD1. The CDR3 is 14 amino acids. Trimming cost V 4 bases and J 4 bases; bases outside gene matches: 7. CDR1 and CDR2 (germline): SGHRS, YFSETQ. In DNA form, the CDR3 reads TGCGCCAGCAGCGAGGGGGCAAATTCCTATGGCTACACCTTC. Protein sequence: CASSEGANSYGYTF. Combining the CDR3 with reference TRBV5-1 and TRBJ1-2 gives the whole variable domain KAGVTQTPRYLIKTRGQQVTLSCSPISGHRSVSWYQQTPGQGLQFLFEYFSETQRNKGNFPGRFSGRQFSNSRSEMNVSTLELGDSALYLCASSEGANSYGYTFGSGTRLTVV.

This chain uses TRBV20-1 with TRBJ1-5; 10 nucleotides agree with TRBD1. Germline values: CDR1 DFQATT, CDR2 SNEGSKA (reference sequence). After removal of 3 bases from V and 2 bases from J, the junction contained 10 bases not matched to a gene. The CDR3 covers 17 residues. The CDR3 sequence is CSASSPPGTGGNQPQHF. The CDR3, as DNA: TGCAGTGCTAGTAGTCCCCCAGGGACAGGGGGCAATCAGCCCCAGCATTTT.

The chain joins TRBV5-1 to TRBJ2-3; D uncertain. V lost 2 bases to trimming and J lost 5 bases, with 12 bases between them. The CDR3 has 14 residues. Germline V CDR1 and CDR2: SGHRS, YFSETQ. CDR3 DNA sequence: TGCGCCAGCAGCTTTAGTCTTAGTGGAGATACGCAGTATTTT. This codes for CASSFSLSGDTQYF.

The V gene is TRBV7-2, the J gene TRBJ2-2; D is unclear. The CDR3 extends over 15 amino acids. V gave up 1 base and J gave up 6 bases, with 12 bases separating them. CDR1 and CDR2 from the germline V gene are SGHTA and FQGNSA. In nucleotides, the CDR3 is TGTGCCAGCAGCTTAGGTGTCAGTAGCCCCGGGGAGCTGTTTTTT. Translation: CASSLGVSSPGELFF. The variable domain in full, with the rest retrieved from reference TRBV7-2 and TRBJ2-2, is GAGVSQSPSNKVTEKGKDVELRCDPISGHTALYWYRQSLGQGLEFLIYFQGNSAPDKSGLPSDRFSAERTGGSVSTLTIQRTQQEDSAVYLCASSLGVSSPGELFFGEGSRLTVL.

This clone was observed a few times. The chain joins TRBV4-1 to TRBJ2-7; either TRBD1 or TRBD2 may supply D (6 bases each). The V end was cut by 0 bases, the J end by 0 bases, with 15 bases between. This CDR3 contains 17 residues. CDR1 and CDR2 (germline): MGHRA, YSYEKL. Written as DNA, the CDR3 is TGCGCCAGCAGCCAAGACTCGTGGGGGGCTAGCTCCTACGAGCAGTACTTC. Its translation is CASSQDSWGASSYEQYF.

V usage is TRBV6-5 and J usage is TRBJ1-2; TRBD1 matches 7 bases. Germline V gives CDR1 MNHEY, CDR2 SVGAGI. V shed 4 bases, J shed 7 bases, and the junction held 9 bases outside the gene matches. The CDR3 consists of 14 residues. The CDR3 region has the DNA TGTGCCAGCAGTTGGAGGGGGCAAAGGGGTGGCTACACCTTC. This encodes CASSWRGQRGGYTF.

The chain links TRBV29-1 to TRBJ1-5; 9 nucleotides align to TRBD1. V lost 6 bases, J lost 4 bases, and 4 bases stayed unmatched. CDR3 size: 13 residues. Germline V gene lookup returns CDR1 SQVTM and CDR2 ANQGSEA. CDR3 sequence: CSVGTGRNQPQHF. The CDR3 region has the DNA TGCAGCGTGGGGACAGGGCGAAATCAGCCCCAGCATTTT.

The gene calls are TRBV29-1 and TRBJ2-5; D may be TRBD1 or TRBD2 (6 bases each). Germline CDR1 and CDR2: SQVTM and ANQGSEA. This CDR3 is 14 amino acids long. The CDR3 spells CGGDGPGAQETQYF. Here the CDR3 DNA reads TGCGGCGGAGATGGGCCGGGGGCTCAAGAGACCCAGTACTTC.

The chain uses TRBV30 and TRBJ2-7, with a tentative D call TRBD1 (5 bases). The CDR3 extends over 13 amino acids. Trimming took 5 bases from V and 2 from J, leaving 13 bases between them. Germline CDR1 reads GTSNPN; CDR2 reads SVGIG (reference sequence). The CDR3 nucleotides read TGTGCCTGGGCCAGGACATCGACCTACGAGCAGTACTTC. Translated: CAWARTSTYEQYF.

The table lists this clone with a count of one. For the CDR3, the DNA is TGCGCCAGCAGCTTGGGTGCGGGAGCGAACAATGAGCAGTTCTTC. Amino acid sequence: CASSLGAGANNEQFF. V gene TRBV5-1 combines with J gene TRBJ2-1; the match to TRBD2 covers 7 bases. CDR3 length equals 15 residues. Germline V CDR1 and CDR2: SGHRS, YFSETQ. With 0 bases clipped from V and 5 bases from J, the junction kept 5 bases outside the gene matches.

The chain has TRBV25-1 and TRBJ2-3; the match to TRBD1 covers 9 bases. Per the germline V gene, CDR1 is MGHDK and CDR2 is SYGVNS. V was pared by 5 bases and J by 4 bases, with 7 bases of the junction left unmatched. The CDR3 spans 15 residues. CDR3 loop: CASSYLDRGADTQYF. DNA of the CDR3: TGTGCCAGCAGTTACTTGGACAGGGGTGCAGATACGCAGTATTTT. The full variable domain, with the rest looked up from reference TRBV25-1 and TRBJ2-3, is EADIYQTPRYLVIGTGKKITLECSQTMGHDKMYWYQQDPGMELHLIHYSYGVNSTEKGDLSSESTVSRIRTEHFPLTLESARPSHTSQYLCASSYLDRGADTQYFGPGTRLTVL.

The chain combines TRBV7-2 with TRBJ2-7; D gene uncertain. This CDR3 has 15 residues. V was clipped by 5 bases and J by 5 bases, with 19 bases between them. The germline V gene encodes CDR1 SGHTA and CDR2 FQGNSA. CDR3 amino acids: CASSERTFSRNEQYF. CDR3 DNA: TGTGCCAGCAGCGAACGGACCTTCTCCCGAAACGAGCAGTACTTC.

In nucleotides, the CDR3 is TGTGCCAGCAGCTTGGGCCCCTCCGATCAGCCCCAGCATTTT. It yields the protein CASSLGPSDQPQHF. The chain joins TRBV5-5 to TRBJ1-5; D is uncertain. The CDR3 extends over 14 amino acids. The V end was cut by 0 bases, the J end by 5 bases, with 9 bases between. Germline CDR1 reads SGHKS; CDR2 reads YYEKEE (reference sequence).

The rearrangement uses TRBV7-2 and TRBJ2-5; 7 bases map to TRBD2. Germline V gives CDR1 SGHTA, CDR2 FQGNSA. V dropped 5 bases and J dropped 5; count of bases not matched to a gene: 14. The CDR3 has 16 amino acids. CDR3 residues: CASSPWDFRRGETQYF. The CDR3 coding sequence is TGTGCCAGCAGCCCCTGGGACTTCAGGCGGGGGGAGACCCAGTACTTC.

V is TRBV5-1 and J is TRBJ2-4; D is perhaps TRBD2 (6 bases). CDR1 and CDR2 from the germline V gene are SGHRS and YFSETQ. The CDR3 has 14 amino acids. Trimming removed 3 bases from V and 3 bases from J, with 10 bases in between. The CDR3, as DNA: TGCGCCAGCAGCTCCGGGAGACACAAAAACATTCAGTACTTC. This codes for CASSSGRHKNIQYF. Together with reference TRBV5-1 and TRBJ2-4, the CDR3 gives the full variable domain: KAGVTQTPRYLIKTRGQQVTLSCSPISGHRSVSWYQQTPGQGLQFLFEYFSETQRNKGNFPGRFSGRQFSNSRSEMNVSTLELGDSALYLCASSSGRHKNIQYFGAGTRLSVL.

The chain couples TRBV4-1 to TRBJ2-2, with D possibly matching TRBD1 (6 bases). This CDR3 is built from 15 residues. The ends were cut back, 3 bases at V and 1 base at J, with 9 bases in the middle. Germline-derived CDR1 and CDR2 are MGHRA and YSYEKL. The CDR3 DNA sequence: TGCGCCAGCAGCCATAAGGACAGGAACACCGGGGAGCTGTTTTTT. Its translation is CASSHKDRNTGELFF.

The chain joins TRBV5-4 to TRBJ2-1, with D uncertain. Deletions cut 7 bases from V and 1 base from J, with 9 bases between. CDR3 length: 13 amino acids. Germline CDR1 SGHNT, CDR2 YYREEE (reference sequence). CDR3 in amino acids: CASRTDSYNEQFF. As DNA, the CDR3 is TGTGCCAGCCGGACGGATTCCTACAATGAGCAGTTCTTC.

The V gene is TRBV4-2, the J gene TRBJ1-2; D not certain. The CDR3 spans 14 residues. Trimming left V 0 bases short and J 4 bases short, with 9 bases between. The V gene's germline CDR1 is LGHNA and CDR2 YNFKEQ. The CDR3 coding sequence is TGTGCCAGCAGCCAAGAAAAAGGATCCTATGGCTACACCTTC. Its protein product is CASSQEKGSYGYTF.

The chain links TRBV2 to TRBJ2-1, with D possibly being TRBD1 or TRBD2 (6 bases each). The CDR3 runs to 13 residues. Germline V lookup: CDR1 SNHLY, CDR2 FYNNEI. Trimming took off 6 bases at V and 5 bases at J, with 11 bases between the two ends. CDR3 residues: CASRGGGNNEQFF. The CDR3 nucleotides are TGTGCCAGCAGGGGGGGCGGTAACAATGAGCAGTTCTTC.

The genes are TRBV7-9 and TRBJ1-2; tentatively, D is TRBD1 (5 bases). The germline gives CDR1 SEHNR, CDR2 FQNEAQ (reference sequence). There are 18 residues in the CDR3. The V gene lost 1 base and the J gene lost 0 bases, with 18 bases spanning the gap. The CDR3 DNA reads TGTGCCAGCAGCTTAGGGGCCGGTCAGGGCTCAGCTAACTATGGCTACACCTTC. The encoded protein is CASSLGAGQGSANYGYTF.

This CDR3 reads CASSLGGTAYEQYF. The DNA for the CDR3 is TGTGCCAGCTCACTTGGTGGGACGGCCTACGAGCAGTACTTC. The gene calls are TRBV18 and TRBJ2-7; D may be TRBD1 or TRBD2 (5 bases each). V was trimmed by 4 bases and J by 2 bases, leaving 12 bases between them. The CDR3 has 14 amino acids. CDR1 KGHSH and CDR2 LQKENI come from the germline V gene.